These 4 T cell receptor beta chains share one sample of origin, sequenced in a study of identical twins. TCRdb analysed the 5' RACE reads with MiXCR anew, one entry per CDR3 protein. The sample shows 1.5 million to 2 million distinct CDR3 sequences, about 32% of them seen only once. Sequenced: cord blood. These receptors were obtained from a newborn girl in good health.

The rearrangement joins TRBV21-1 to TRBJ1-6; TRBD1, the table's D call, was not compared with the DNA. TRBV21-1 is labeled a pseudogene. The CDR3 is made up of 18 amino acids. The CDR3 reads CASSKAPSRGIYNSPLHF. The CDR3 DNA is TGTGCCAGCAGCAAAGCGCCGTCACGGGGGATCTATAATTCACCCCTCCACTTT.

J is TRBJ2-5 and V is TRBV21-1; TRBD2 is the table's D call, not checked against the DNA. TRBV21-1 is flagged as a pseudogene. This CDR3 spans 17 amino acids. The CDR3 region is CASSKGGTSGGWYEQYF. The CDR3 bases are TGTGCCAGCAGCAAAGGGGGGACTAGCGGGGGGTGGTATGAGCAGTACTTC.

This clonotype was recorded a few times. The V and J genes are TRBV5-1 and TRBJ2-3; the D is unclear. Germline V gene lookup returns CDR1 SGHRS and CDR2 YFSETQ. Deletions cut 2 bases from V and 1 base from J, with 17 bases between. CDR3 size: 17 residues. The DNA for the CDR3 is TGCGCCAGCAGCTTAGGCCCCGACGGGCCCGGCACAGATACGCAGTATTTT. Encoded protein: CASSLGPDGPGTDTQYF.

The chain joins TRBV10-1 to TRBJ1-2; D might be TRBD1 (5 bases). The CDR3 has 13 residues. CDR1 and CDR2 (germline): WNHNN, SYGVQD (reference sequence). Trimming removed 2 bases at V and 7 bases at J, with 11 bases between. CDR3: CASSEPRGSGYTF. CDR3 DNA: TGCGCCAGCAGTGAGCCGCGGGGGAGTGGCTACACCTTC.